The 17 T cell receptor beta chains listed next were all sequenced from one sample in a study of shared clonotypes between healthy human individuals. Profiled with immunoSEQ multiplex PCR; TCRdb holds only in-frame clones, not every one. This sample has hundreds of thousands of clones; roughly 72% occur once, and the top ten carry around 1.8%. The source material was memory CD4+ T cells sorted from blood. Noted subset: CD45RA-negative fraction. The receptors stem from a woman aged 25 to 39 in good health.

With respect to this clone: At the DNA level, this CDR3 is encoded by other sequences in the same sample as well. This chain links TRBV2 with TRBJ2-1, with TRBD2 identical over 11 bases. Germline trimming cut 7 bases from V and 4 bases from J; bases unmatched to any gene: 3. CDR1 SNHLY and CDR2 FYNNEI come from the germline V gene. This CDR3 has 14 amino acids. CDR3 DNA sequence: TGTGCCAGCAACCGACTAGCGGGGTACAATGAGCAGTTCTTC. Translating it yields CASNRLAGYNEQFF.

The DNA for the CDR3 is TGCAGCGTACGACCGGGGCCTAGCTCCTACAATGAGCAGTTCTTC. As protein: CSVRPGPSSYNEQFF. The chain uses TRBV29-1 and TRBJ2-1; D might be TRBD1 or TRBD2, each matching 5 bases. V lost 6 bases, J lost 0 bases, and 15 bases lay in between. The CDR3 runs to 15 residues. Germline assignment: CDR1 SQVTM and CDR2 ANQGSEA.

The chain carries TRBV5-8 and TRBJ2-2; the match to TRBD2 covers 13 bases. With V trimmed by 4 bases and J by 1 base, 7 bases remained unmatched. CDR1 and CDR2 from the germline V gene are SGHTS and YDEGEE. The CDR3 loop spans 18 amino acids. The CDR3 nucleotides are TGTGCCAGCAGCCCCGGGACTAGCGGGGAAAGGAACACCGGGGAGCTGTTTTTT. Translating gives CASSPGTSGERNTGELFF.

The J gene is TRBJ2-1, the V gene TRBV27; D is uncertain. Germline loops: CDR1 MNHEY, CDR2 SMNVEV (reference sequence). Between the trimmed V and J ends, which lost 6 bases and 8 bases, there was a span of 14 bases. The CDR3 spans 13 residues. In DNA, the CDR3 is TGTGCCAGCAGCTCCGGGTCACGCGATGAGCAGTTCTTC. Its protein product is CASSSGSRDEQFF.

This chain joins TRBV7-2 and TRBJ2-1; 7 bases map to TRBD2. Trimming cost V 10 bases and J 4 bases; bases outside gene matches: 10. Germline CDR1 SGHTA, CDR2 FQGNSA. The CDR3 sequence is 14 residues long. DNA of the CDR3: TGTGCCAACTCGCTAGCGGAAGAATACAATGAGCAGTTCTTC. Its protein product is CANSLAEEYNEQFF.

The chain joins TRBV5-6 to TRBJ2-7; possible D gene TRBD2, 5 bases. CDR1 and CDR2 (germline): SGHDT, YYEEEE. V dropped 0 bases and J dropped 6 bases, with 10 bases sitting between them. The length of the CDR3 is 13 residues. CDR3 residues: CASSLGGIPEQYF. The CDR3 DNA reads TGTGCCAGCAGCTTGGGAGGGATTCCCGAGCAGTACTTC.

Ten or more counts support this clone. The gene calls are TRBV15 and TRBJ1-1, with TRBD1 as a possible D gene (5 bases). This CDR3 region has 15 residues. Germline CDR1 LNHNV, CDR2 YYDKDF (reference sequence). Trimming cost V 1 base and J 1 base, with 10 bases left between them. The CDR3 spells CATSRVGTGNTEAFF. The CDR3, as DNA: TGTGCCACCAGCAGAGTAGGGACGGGGAACACTGAAGCTTTCTTT.

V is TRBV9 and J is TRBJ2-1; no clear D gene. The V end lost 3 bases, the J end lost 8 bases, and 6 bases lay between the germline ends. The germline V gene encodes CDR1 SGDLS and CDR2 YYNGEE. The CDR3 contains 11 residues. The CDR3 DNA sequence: TGTGCCAGCAGCGCGCAAGATGAGCAGTTCTTC. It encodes CASSAQDEQFF.

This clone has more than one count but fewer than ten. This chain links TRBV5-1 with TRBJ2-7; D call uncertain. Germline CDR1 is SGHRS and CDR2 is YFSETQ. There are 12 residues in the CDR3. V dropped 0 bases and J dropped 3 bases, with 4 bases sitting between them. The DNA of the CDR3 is TGCGCCAGCAGCTTGGACTACTACGAGCAGTACTTC. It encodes CASSLDYYEQYF.

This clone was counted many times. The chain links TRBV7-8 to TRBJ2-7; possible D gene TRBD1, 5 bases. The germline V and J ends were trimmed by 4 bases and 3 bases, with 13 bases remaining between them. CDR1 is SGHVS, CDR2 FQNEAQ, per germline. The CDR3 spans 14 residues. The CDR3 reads CASSSQGANYEQYF. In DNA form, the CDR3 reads TGTGCCAGCAGCTCCCAGGGCGCAAACTACGAGCAGTACTTC. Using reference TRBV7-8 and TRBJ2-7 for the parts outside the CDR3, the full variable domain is GAGVSQSPRYKVAKRGQDVALRCDPISGHVSLFWYQQALGQGPEFLTYFQNEAQLDKSGLPSDRFFAERPEGSVSTLKIQRTQQEDSAVYLCASSSQGANYEQYFGPGTRLTVT.

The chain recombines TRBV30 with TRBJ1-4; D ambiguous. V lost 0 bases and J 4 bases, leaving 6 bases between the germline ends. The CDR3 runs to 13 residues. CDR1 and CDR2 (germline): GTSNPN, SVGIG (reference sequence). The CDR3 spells CAWSVFSNEKLFF. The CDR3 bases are TGTGCCTGGAGTGTATTCAGTAATGAAAAACTGTTTTTT.

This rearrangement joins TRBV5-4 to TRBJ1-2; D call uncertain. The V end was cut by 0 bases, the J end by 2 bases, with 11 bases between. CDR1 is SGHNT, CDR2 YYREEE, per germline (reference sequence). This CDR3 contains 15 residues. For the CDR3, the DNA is TGTGCCAGCAGCTTGGTTTGGGAGGGAAACTATGGCTACACCTTC. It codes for CASSLVWEGNYGYTF. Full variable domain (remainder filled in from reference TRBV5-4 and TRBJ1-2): ETGVTQSPTHLIKTRGQQVTLRCSSQSGHNTVSWYQQALGQGPQFIFQYYREEENGRGNFPPRFSGLQFPNYSSELNVNALELDDSALYLCASSLVWEGNYGYTFGSGTRLTVV.

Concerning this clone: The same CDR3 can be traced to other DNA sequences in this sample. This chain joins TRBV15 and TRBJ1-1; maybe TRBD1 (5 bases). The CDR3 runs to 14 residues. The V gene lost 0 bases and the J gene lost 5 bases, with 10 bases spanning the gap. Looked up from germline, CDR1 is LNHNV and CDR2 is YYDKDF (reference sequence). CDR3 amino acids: CATSRDRVGTEAFF. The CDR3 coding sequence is TGTGCCACCAGCAGAGACAGGGTCGGTACTGAAGCTTTCTTT.

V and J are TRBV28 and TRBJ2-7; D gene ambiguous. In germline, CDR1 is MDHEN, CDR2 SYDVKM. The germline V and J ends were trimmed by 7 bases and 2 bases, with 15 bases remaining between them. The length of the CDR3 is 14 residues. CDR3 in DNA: TGTGCCAGCAAGGAAAGGGTTAGCCCCTACGAGCAGTACTTC. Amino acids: CASKERVSPYEQYF.

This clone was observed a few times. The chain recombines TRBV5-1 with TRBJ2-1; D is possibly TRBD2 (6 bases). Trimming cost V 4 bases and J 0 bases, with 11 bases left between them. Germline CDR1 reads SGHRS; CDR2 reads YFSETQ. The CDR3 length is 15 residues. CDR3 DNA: TGCGCCAGCAGCCCCGGGACTTTCTCCTACAATGAGCAGTTCTTC. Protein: CASSPGTFSYNEQFF.

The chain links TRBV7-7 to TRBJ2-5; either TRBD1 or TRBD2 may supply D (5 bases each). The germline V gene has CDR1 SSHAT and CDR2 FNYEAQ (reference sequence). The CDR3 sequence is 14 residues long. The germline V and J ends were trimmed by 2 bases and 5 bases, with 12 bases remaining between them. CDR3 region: CASSLRRGGETQYF. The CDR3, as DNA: TGTGCCAGCAGCTTAAGAAGGGGCGGGGAGACCCAGTACTTC.

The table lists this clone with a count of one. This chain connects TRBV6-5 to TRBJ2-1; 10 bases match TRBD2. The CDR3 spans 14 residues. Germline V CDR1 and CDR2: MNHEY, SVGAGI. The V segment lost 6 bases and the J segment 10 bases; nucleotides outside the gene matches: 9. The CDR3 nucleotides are TGTGCCAGCAGGGCGGGACTAGCGTCACAGGAGCAGTTCTTC. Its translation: CASRAGLASQEQFF.